A selection of T cell receptor beta chains follows, all from one sample in a study of T cell repertoires in cytomegalovirus infection. Each CDR3 protein gets one entry after TCRdb re-called the reads with MiXCR. Seen here are fewer than 550,000 distinct CDR3 sequences, 11% observed once, and the top ten hold roughly a tenth. The specimen sequenced was PBMCs. Receptor source: a human donor in good health (CMV status not recorded). Some clones in this sample may be carry-over from other donors' samples. The CDR3 runs from the conserved cysteine through the conserved F or W. Each record gives: CDR3 protein, CDR3 DNA, D gene, J gene, clone size, V gene. The D gene is left open where the match is weak. The size entry is marked missing in some rows and otherwise reads once, few, many or a size class.

CDR3 protein: CASSEGGRTNTGELFF; CDR3 DNA: TGTGCCAGCAGTGAAGGAGGACGGACAAACACCGGGGAGCTGTTTTTT; D gene: -; J gene: TRBJ2-2; clone size: many; V gene: TRBV2
CDR3 protein: CATRDNNTGELFF; CDR3 DNA: TGTGCCACCCGGGACAACAACACCGGGGAGCTGTTTTTT; D gene: -; J gene: TRBJ2-2; clone size: many; V gene: TRBV6-5
CDR3 protein: CASSLTPKNTEAFF; CDR3 DNA: TGTGCCAGCAGCTTAACGCCCAAAAACACTGAAGCTTTCTTT; D gene: -; J gene: TRBJ1-1; clone size: many; V gene: TRBV7-3
CDR3 protein: CSVEDGVGQPQHF; CDR3 DNA: TGCAGCGTTGAAGATGGGGTTGGTCAGCCCCAGCATTTT; D gene: -; J gene: TRBJ1-5; clone size: -; V gene: TRBV29-1
CDR3 protein: CASSLTWDSTYEQYF; CDR3 DNA: TGTGCCAGCAGCTTGACTTGGGACAGCACCTACGAGCAGTACTTC; D gene: TRBD1; J gene: TRBJ2-7; clone size: few; V gene: TRBV5-4
CDR3 protein: CASSPRYWNTEAFF; CDR3 DNA: TGTGCCAGCAGCCCCCGGTATTGGAACACTGAAGCTTTCTTT; D gene: -; J gene: TRBJ1-1; clone size: few; V gene: TRBV9
CDR3 protein: CASSLGQETQYF; CDR3 DNA: TGTGCCAGCAGCTTAGGCCAAGAGACCCAGTACTTC; D gene: -; J gene: TRBJ2-5; clone size: many; V gene: TRBV5-1
CDR3 protein: CASSAETGGRTGELFF; CDR3 DNA: TGTGCCAGCAGTGCTGAAACGGGGGGGCGCACCGGGGAGCTGTTTTTT; D gene: TRBD2; J gene: TRBJ2-2; clone size: -; V gene: TRBV2
CDR3 protein: CASGLGHSYGYTF; CDR3 DNA: TGTGCTAGTGGTTTGGGACATAGCTATGGCTACACCTTC; D gene: -; J gene: TRBJ1-2; clone size: few; V gene: TRBV12-5
CDR3 protein: CASSKTGTVFGTEAFF; CDR3 DNA: TGTGCCAGCAGTAAGACAGGGACCGTTTTCGGCACTGAAGCTTTCTTT; D gene: TRBD1; J gene: TRBJ1-1; clone size: -; V gene: TRBV3-1
CDR3 protein: CASSYRGAGGPRRGDTQYF; CDR3 DNA: TGTGCCAGCAGCTATCGGGGAGCGGGAGGCCCCCGACGAGGAGATACGCAGTATTTT; D gene: TRBD2; J gene: TRBJ2-3; clone size: -; V gene: TRBV7-9
CDR3 protein: CASSSSGGSTEAFF; CDR3 DNA: TGTGCCAGCTCCTCCTCGGGAGGGAGTACTGAAGCTTTCTTT; D gene: -; J gene: TRBJ1-1; clone size: many; V gene: TRBV7-9
CDR3 protein: CASSPRLARTPEQYF; CDR3 DNA: TGTGCCAGCAGCCCCCGACTAGCCAGAACCCCTGAGCAGTACTTC; D gene: TRBD2; J gene: TRBJ2-7; clone size: many; V gene: TRBV7-8
CDR3 protein: CASSPLQGVVSQETQYF; CDR3 DNA: TGTGCCAGCTCACCCTTACAGGGGGTGGTATCACAAGAGACCCAGTACTTC; D gene: TRBD1; J gene: TRBJ2-5; clone size: few; V gene: TRBV18
CDR3 protein: CASSVTKAGDEQFF; CDR3 DNA: TGTGCCAGCAGTGTAACTAAAGCTGGGGATGAGCAGTTCTTC; D gene: -; J gene: TRBJ2-1; clone size: -; V gene: TRBV2
CDR3 protein: CASSSGLGATNEKLFF; CDR3 DNA: TGTGCCAGCAGTTCAGGACTGGGGGCGACTAATGAAAAACTGTTTTTT; D gene: -; J gene: TRBJ1-4; clone size: many; V gene: TRBV12-3/TRBV12-4
CDR3 protein: CAWSVRDFNEQFF; CDR3 DNA: TGTGCCTGGAGTGTACGAGACTTCAATGAGCAGTTCTTC; D gene: -; J gene: TRBJ2-1; clone size: -; V gene: TRBV30